This T cell receptor (beta chain) was found in a study of Graves' ophthalmopathy and Graves' hyperthyroidism. Study overall: Ahead of any treatment, peripheral blood was obtained at the initial diagnosis. General study points: For predicting ophthalmopathy progression, the model had about 64% sensitivity and roughly 72% specificity.

J gave up 6 bases and V 7 bases, and 18 bases lay outside the gene matches. The germline CDR1 and CDR2 sequences are SQVTM and ANQGSEA. The CDR3 is 15 residues long. The authors amplified TCR beta CDR3 regions, and they did so from RNA transcripts for repertoire sequencing. After a first-round RT-PCR with HTBI primers, a second-round multiplex PCR was run. TCRdb re-derived calls from the multiplex PCR reads in MiXCR, one entry per CDR3 protein. The sample holds about 740,000 distinct CDR3 sequences, 40% seen once. Presentation of ophthalmopathy in the donors involved moderate-to-severe activity, CAS ≥3, NOSPECS ≥4 and a duration under 3 months. Diagnosis used clinical symptoms, serum thyroxine, TRAb, thyroid ultrasound and orbital computed tomography. Remarks on this clonotype: The antigen remains undetermined.

The chain employs TRBV29-1 and TRBJ2-7, with TRBD1 matching over 7 bases. This clonotype originated in an adult man with Graves' ophthalmopathy. Sequenced input: peripheral blood. Written as DNA, the CDR3 is TGCAGCGCAGTCGGACAGGAACCCCCCACAGGCGAGCAGTACTTC. This codes for CSAVGQEPPTGEQYF.